Sequencing of this T cell receptor beta chain was carried out in a study of cytomegalovirus exposure and HLA in healthy donors. Germline CDR1 is SGDLS and CDR2 is YYNGEE. This CDR3 spans 16 amino acids. The V end lost 4 bases, the J end lost 2 bases, and 18 bases lay between the germline ends. The study ran its PCR with 60 Vbeta and 13 Jbeta primers. Repertoires were generated with immunoSEQ multiplex PCR, while TCRdb's copy carries only in-frame clones and drops some. The table lists approximately 84,000 clones, about three quarters of them singletons. Whole-study findings and limits: Investigators reported 164 TCR beta chains as tied to cytomegalovirus.

Points on this clone: The antigen is unknown.

The sequence derives from a male donor in good health and CMV-seropositive. The rearrangement links TRBV9 to TRBJ2-5, with TRBD2 as a possible D gene (6 bases). The sample was PBMCs. Here the CDR3 reads CASSRFVGGVQETQYF. In nucleotides, the CDR3 is TGTGCCAGCAGCCGGTTCGTCGGCGGGGTACAAGAGACCCAGTACTTC.